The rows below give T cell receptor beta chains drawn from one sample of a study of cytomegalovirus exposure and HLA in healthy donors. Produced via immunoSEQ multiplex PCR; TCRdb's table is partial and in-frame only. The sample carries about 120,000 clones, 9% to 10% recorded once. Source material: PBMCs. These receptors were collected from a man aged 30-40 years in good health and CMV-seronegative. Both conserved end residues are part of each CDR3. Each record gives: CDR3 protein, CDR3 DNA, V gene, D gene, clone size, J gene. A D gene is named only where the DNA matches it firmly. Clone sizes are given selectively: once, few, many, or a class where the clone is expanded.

CDR3 protein: CASSEGQGGTYEQYF
CDR3 DNA: TGTGCCAGCAGTGAAGGACAGGGGGGGACCTACGAGCAGTACTTC
V gene: TRBV9
D gene: TRBD1
clone size: NA
J gene: TRBJ2-7

CDR3 protein: CASSPDSGGDTEAFF
CDR3 DNA: TGTGCCAGCAGCCCAGACTCCGGAGGGGACACTGAAGCTTTCTTT
V gene: TRBV5-6
D gene: NA
clone size: NA
J gene: TRBJ1-1

CDR3 protein: CASAGGLAGVNEQFF
CDR3 DNA: TGTGCCAGCGCGGGGGGACTAGCGGGAGTTAATGAGCAGTTCTTC
V gene: TRBV9
D gene: TRBD2
clone size: NA
J gene: TRBJ2-1

CDR3 protein: CAWSPGQGGDTQYF
CDR3 DNA: TGTGCCTGGAGTCCAGGACAGGGTGGAGATACGCAGTATTTT
V gene: TRBV30
D gene: TRBD1
clone size: NA
J gene: TRBJ2-3

CDR3 protein: CASSLQGTWNTEAFF
CDR3 DNA: TGTGCCAGCAGTTTACAGGGCACTTGGAACACTGAAGCTTTCTTT
V gene: TRBV28
D gene: NA
clone size: few
J gene: TRBJ1-1

CDR3 protein: CASTKGLASETQYF
CDR3 DNA: TGTGCCAGCACCAAGGGACTAGCTTCGGAGACCCAGTACTTC
V gene: TRBV6-5
D gene: TRBD2
clone size: NA
J gene: TRBJ2-5

CDR3 protein: CATVTGIGFQETQYF
CDR3 DNA: TGTGCCACCGTTACCGGGATCGGATTCCAAGAGACCCAGTACTTC
V gene: TRBV15
D gene: NA
clone size: NA
J gene: TRBJ2-5

CDR3 protein: CASSPGHLNTEAFF
CDR3 DNA: TGTGCCAGCTCACCGGGACACTTGAACACTGAAGCTTTCTTT
V gene: TRBV18
D gene: NA
clone size: few
J gene: TRBJ1-1

CDR3 protein: CASRQGAGEKLFF
CDR3 DNA: TGTGCCTCCAGACAGGGGGCAGGGGAAAAACTGTTTTTT
V gene: TRBV30
D gene: TRBD1
clone size: few
J gene: TRBJ1-4

CDR3 protein: CASSPDSGGEQFF
CDR3 DNA: TGTGCCAGCAGTCCCGACTCGGGTGGAGAGCAGTTCTTC
V gene: TRBV6-5
D gene: NA
clone size: NA
J gene: TRBJ2-1

CDR3 protein: CASGYRGKEETQYF
CDR3 DNA: TGTGCCAGTGGATACAGGGGGAAGGAAGAGACCCAGTACTTC
V gene: TRBV19
D gene: TRBD1
clone size: NA
J gene: TRBJ2-5

CDR3 protein: CASSIRGQPSYTF
CDR3 DNA: TGTGCCAGTAGCATCCGGGGACAGCCTTCCTACACCTTC
V gene: TRBV19
D gene: TRBD1
clone size: NA
J gene: TRBJ1-2

CDR3 protein: CASSLSGTAINQPQHF
CDR3 DNA: TGTGCCAGCAGCTTATCCGGGACAGCTATAAATCAGCCCCAGCATTTT
V gene: TRBV11-2
D gene: TRBD1
clone size: few
J gene: TRBJ1-5

CDR3 protein: CASSSSGTSGLSGELFF
CDR3 DNA: TGCGCCAGCAGCTCGTCCGGGACTAGTGGTTTATCAGGGGAGCTGTTTTTT
V gene: TRBV5-1
D gene: TRBD2
clone size: few
J gene: TRBJ2-2

CDR3 protein: CASSLIGRSSTDTQYF
CDR3 DNA: TGTGCCAGTAGTCTCATCGGGAGGTCGAGCACAGATACGCAGTATTTT
V gene: TRBV19
D gene: TRBD2
clone size: NA
J gene: TRBJ2-3

CDR3 protein: CASSFTGTGNFLAGNQPQHF
CDR3 DNA: TGTGCCAGTAGTTTCACCGGGACAGGGAATTTTCTAGCAGGCAATCAGCCCCAGCATTTT
V gene: TRBV19
D gene: TRBD1
clone size: NA
J gene: TRBJ1-5

CDR3 protein: CASTRAGGGKLFF
CDR3 DNA: TGCGCCAGCACCCGGGCCGGGGGGGGAAAGCTGTTTTTT
V gene: TRBV10-1
D gene: TRBD2
clone size: few
J gene: TRBJ2-2

CDR3 protein: CASSQDPRTYTEAFF
CDR3 DNA: TGCGCCAGCAGCCAAGATCCTAGGACTTATACTGAAGCTTTCTTT
V gene: TRBV4-1
D gene: NA
clone size: NA
J gene: TRBJ1-1

CDR3 protein: CASSVATGGNTIYF
CDR3 DNA: TGTGCCAGCAGCGTAGCGACAGGGGGAAACACCATATATTTT
V gene: TRBV9
D gene: TRBD1
clone size: NA
J gene: TRBJ1-3

CDR3 protein: CASSFRELTDTQYF
CDR3 DNA: TGTGCCAGCAGTTTTCGGGAGTTGACAGATACGCAGTATTTT
V gene: TRBV28
D gene: NA
clone size: NA
J gene: TRBJ2-3

CDR3 protein: CASKRDRASENTIYF
CDR3 DNA: TGTGCCAGTAAAAGGGACAGGGCCTCCGAAAACACCATATATTTT
V gene: TRBV19
D gene: TRBD1
clone size: few
J gene: TRBJ1-3

CDR3 protein: CASGPGQGEEKLFF
CDR3 DNA: TGTGCTAGTGGTCCGGGACAGGGAGAGGAAAAACTGTTTTTT
V gene: TRBV12-5
D gene: TRBD1
clone size: NA
J gene: TRBJ1-4

CDR3 protein: CASSLGWRSQETQYF
CDR3 DNA: TGCGCCAGCAGCTTGGGTTGGAGGTCCCAAGAGACCCAGTACTTC
V gene: TRBV5-1
D gene: NA
clone size: few
J gene: TRBJ2-5

CDR3 protein: CASSPGTGDYGYTF
CDR3 DNA: TGTGCCAGCAGCCCCGGGACAGGGGACTATGGCTACACCTTC
V gene: TRBV7-3
D gene: TRBD1
clone size: few
J gene: TRBJ1-2

CDR3 protein: CASSPGGTAADTQYF
CDR3 DNA: TGTGCTAGCAGCCCCGGGGGGACGGCAGCAGATACGCAGTATTTT
V gene: TRBV7-7
D gene: TRBD2
clone size: once
J gene: TRBJ2-3

CDR3 protein: CASSPDAGYNYGYTF
CDR3 DNA: TGCGCCAGCAGCCCGGACGCAGGGTACAACTATGGCTACACCTTC
V gene: TRBV5-1
D gene: NA
clone size: few
J gene: TRBJ1-2

CDR3 protein: CASSSLAGGPLGANVLTF
CDR3 DNA: TGTGCCAGCAGCTCCCTAGCGGGAGGGCCGTTGGGGGCCAACGTCCTGACTTTC
V gene: TRBV7-6
D gene: TRBD2
clone size: few
J gene: TRBJ2-6

CDR3 protein: CASSEGTGDSYEQYF
CDR3 DNA: TGTGCCAGCAGTGAGGGGACAGGCGACTCCTACGAGCAGTACTTC
V gene: TRBV2
D gene: TRBD1
clone size: NA
J gene: TRBJ2-7

CDR3 protein: CASSLLRTGEGNNEQYF
CDR3 DNA: TGTGCCAGCAGTCTCCTACGGACAGGGGAAGGGAATAACGAGCAGTACTTC
V gene: TRBV27
D gene: TRBD1
clone size: NA
J gene: TRBJ2-7

CDR3 protein: CASSLTGTAQHF
CDR3 DNA: TGTGCCAGCAGCTTGACTGGGACAGCCCAGCATTTT
V gene: TRBV5-6
D gene: TRBD1
clone size: few
J gene: TRBJ1-5

CDR3 protein: CASSSQGENTEAFF
CDR3 DNA: TGTGCCAGCAGCTCACAGGGGGAGAACACTGAAGCTTTCTTT
V gene: TRBV21-1
D gene: NA
clone size: NA
J gene: TRBJ1-1

CDR3 protein: CASSQDHNRIYEQYF
CDR3 DNA: TGTGCCAGCAGCCAAGATCATAACAGAATCTACGAGCAGTACTTC
V gene: TRBV14
D gene: NA
clone size: few
J gene: TRBJ2-7

CDR3 protein: CASSPGTDETEAFF
CDR3 DNA: TGTGCCAGCTCACCCGGGACTGATGAAACTGAAGCTTTCTTT
V gene: TRBV18
D gene: NA
clone size: few
J gene: TRBJ1-1

CDR3 protein: CATSKSLGAEAFF
CDR3 DNA: TGTGCCACCAGCAAAAGTTTGGGCGCTGAAGCTTTCTTT
V gene: TRBV15
D gene: NA
clone size: few
J gene: TRBJ1-1

CDR3 protein: CASSGYSGVIAYNEQFF
CDR3 DNA: TGTGCCAGCAGTGGTTATAGCGGGGTGATCGCCTACAATGAGCAGTTCTTC
V gene: TRBV25-1
D gene: TRBD2
clone size: few
J gene: TRBJ2-1

CDR3 protein: CASSLDPGTAYEQYF
CDR3 DNA: TGTGCCAGCAGCTTAGATCCTGGGACAGCCTACGAGCAGTACTTC
V gene: TRBV11-3
D gene: TRBD1
clone size: NA
J gene: TRBJ2-7

CDR3 protein: CASSLSIGAGWPQHF
CDR3 DNA: TGTGCCAGCAGTTTATCGATTGGGGCAGGGTGGCCCCAGCATTTT
V gene: TRBV27
D gene: NA
clone size: NA
J gene: TRBJ1-5

CDR3 protein: CASSMYRTGSNYGYTF
CDR3 DNA: TGTGCCAGTAGTATGTACAGGACAGGGTCTAACTATGGCTACACCTTC
V gene: TRBV19
D gene: TRBD1
clone size: NA
J gene: TRBJ1-2

CDR3 protein: CASSRIPGTGTSTEAFF
CDR3 DNA: TGTGCCAGCAGCCGAATTCCCGGGACAGGGACCTCGACTGAAGCTTTCTTT
V gene: TRBV11-3
D gene: TRBD1
clone size: NA
J gene: TRBJ1-1

CDR3 protein: CASSFQGSRHEQYF
CDR3 DNA: TGTGCCAGCAGCTTTCAGGGGAGTCGCCACGAGCAGTACTTC
V gene: TRBV7-9
D gene: NA
clone size: NA
J gene: TRBJ2-7

CDR3 protein: CASSPTRTSGRAGEQFF
CDR3 DNA: TGTGCCAGCAGCCCAACTCGGACTAGCGGGAGGGCCGGTGAGCAGTTCTTC
V gene: TRBV11-1
D gene: TRBD2
clone size: NA
J gene: TRBJ2-1

CDR3 protein: CASSPRQGGGGELFF
CDR3 DNA: TGCGCCAGCAGCCCCCGGCAGGGAGGTGGCGGGGAGCTGTTTTTT
V gene: TRBV5-1
D gene: NA
clone size: NA
J gene: TRBJ2-2

CDR3 protein: CSVQRGETYEQYF
CDR3 DNA: TGCAGCGTACAGCGGGGGGAGACCTACGAGCAGTACTTC
V gene: TRBV29-1
D gene: TRBD2
clone size: few
J gene: TRBJ2-7

CDR3 protein: CASFGRETEAFF
CDR3 DNA: TGTGCCAGCTTCGGGAGAGAGACTGAAGCTTTCTTT
V gene: TRBV7-8
D gene: NA
clone size: few
J gene: TRBJ1-1

CDR3 protein: CASSNYQGADNEQFF
CDR3 DNA: TGTGCCAGCAGCAACTACCAGGGGGCCGACAATGAGCAGTTCTTC
V gene: TRBV6-6
D gene: TRBD1
clone size: NA
J gene: TRBJ2-1

CDR3 protein: CATSRRGSGPLSYEQYF
CDR3 DNA: TGTGCCACCAGCAGAAGGGGGTCAGGGCCCCTTTCCTACGAGCAGTACTTC
V gene: TRBV15
D gene: NA
clone size: NA
J gene: TRBJ2-7

CDR3 protein: CASSPSELMSRTGELFF
CDR3 DNA: TGCGCCAGCAGCCCGTCTGAACTAATGAGTCGGACCGGGGAGCTGTTTTTT
V gene: TRBV5-1
D gene: NA
clone size: few
J gene: TRBJ2-2